Listed below are T cell receptor beta chains from one sample, sequenced in a study of glioma-infiltrating T cells. Via MiXCR, TCRdb re-called the multiplex PCR reads, giving one row per CDR3 protein. The table lists some 130,000 distinct CDR3 sequences, around 25% of them singletons. Sequences were obtained from glioma tissue, nonneoplastic brain tissue, or PBMCs (not recorded which). The origin of the receptors is a human donor with low-grade glioma or glioblastoma, undergoing nonglioma brain surgery, or in good health (not recorded which). CDR3s include the opening cysteine and the closing phenylalanine or tryptophan. A D gene is named only where the DNA matches it firmly. Clone size appears in some rows only: once, few, many, or a class for an expanded clone.

NA,TRBJ1-5,TRBV11-3,NA,TGTGCCAGCAGTCAGGGTTATAGCAATCAGCCCCAGCATTTT,CASSQGYSNQPQHF
NA,TRBJ1-3,TRBV12-3/TRBV12-4,NA,TGTGCCAGCCGGCGCCCTGGAAACACCATATATTTT,CASRRPGNTIYF
few,TRBJ1-2,TRBV20-1,NA,TGCAGCCCCCGGGAGGTAGGATTGGAGGGCTACACCTTC,CSPREVGLEGYTF
NA,TRBJ2-5,TRBV2,TRBD2,TGTGCCAGCAGTCGCTTGGACCTAGCGGAAAAGACCCAGTACTTC,CASSRLDLAEKTQYF
many,TRBJ2-3,TRBV10-3,NA,TGTGCCATCAGTGAACCCCGCACAGATACGCAGTATTTT,CAISEPRTDTQYF
NA,TRBJ2-2,TRBV28,NA,TGTGCCAGCAGTTTGGCAGGAACGAACACCGGGGAGCTGTTTTTT,CASSLAGTNTGELFF
NA,TRBJ2-1,TRBV7-9,NA,TGTGCCAGCAGCTTTGATGAGGACCGTCAGAGGTTCTTC,CASSFDEDRQRFF
many,TRBJ2-1,TRBV20-1,NA,TGCAGTGCTAGAGATCTTTGGGGGGACAATGAGCAGTTCTTC,CSARDLWGDNEQFF
NA,TRBJ2-5,TRBV18,NA,TGTGCCAGCTCACCTAGTAGGTTGGAGACCCAGTACTTC,CASSPSRLETQYF
few,TRBJ2-3,TRBV9,TRBD2,TGTGCCAGCAGCGTAGTTGCTAGCGGGGCCTCCACAGATACGCAGTATTTT,CASSVVASGASTDTQYF
few,TRBJ1-1,TRBV7-2,NA,TGTGCCAGCAGCCTCCCGCTTGGGAGAATGAACACTGAAGCTTTCTTT,CASSLPLGRMNTEAFF
few,TRBJ2-1,TRBV7-2,TRBD2,TGTGCCAGCACCTTCCACAGCGGGGGGTCCTACAATGAGCAGTTCTTC,CASTFHSGGSYNEQFF
NA,TRBJ2-3,TRBV7-2,NA,TGTGCCAGCAGCTTCGATTCAGGGGCGGCAGATACGCAGTATTTT,CASSFDSGAADTQYF
few,TRBJ2-5,TRBV7-6,NA,TGTGCCAGCAGCTTAGCGAGCAGGGGTACTTCTTTGACCCAGTACTTC,CASSLASRGTSLTQYF
few,TRBJ2-1,TRBV10-3,NA,TGTGCCATCAGTGACAGGGAGGCGTACAATGAGCAGTTCTTC,CAISDREAYNEQFF
many,TRBJ2-3,TRBV7-9,NA,TGTGCCAGCAGCTTAACGGGAGCAGATACGCAGTATTTT,CASSLTGADTQYF
NA,TRBJ2-1,TRBV20-1,NA,TGCAGTGCTAGCACCGGGACAACAGACAATGAGCAGTTCTTC,CSASTGTTDNEQFF
few,TRBJ2-5,TRBV3-1,NA,TGTGCCAGCAGCCAGGCAGAGACCCAGTACTTC,CASSQAETQYF
many,TRBJ2-3,TRBV27,NA,TGTGCCAGCAAGCCCGAAGCCACCACAGATACGCAGTATTTT,CASKPEATTDTQYF
NA,TRBJ2-3,TRBV20-1,NA,TGCAGTGCTAGGAAGGACAGCACAGATACGCAGTATTTT,CSARKDSTDTQYF
NA,TRBJ2-3,TRBV28,TRBD2,TGTGCCAGCAGTTTATCCCTGACTAGCGGGGGACACCAGCAGTATTTT,CASSLSLTSGGHQQYF
NA,TRBJ2-2,TRBV27,TRBD1,TGTGCCAGCGGAGACAGGGCGGACACCGGGGAGCTGTTTTTT,CASGDRADTGELFF
NA,TRBJ1-3,TRBV4-1,NA,TGCGCCAGCAGCCCAGCCTCCGGGACGTCTCTTGGGAGCACCATATATTTT,CASSPASGTSLGSTIYF
NA,TRBJ2-1,TRBV20-1,TRBD1,TGCAGTGCAGGACGAGGGACAGTTCAAAGGAATGAGCAGTTCTTC,CSAGRGTVQRNEQFF
few,TRBJ2-1,TRBV12-3/TRBV12-4,TRBD1,TGTGCCAGCAGTTCACTGGACAGGGAAAAGTTCTTC,CASSSLDREKFF
NA,TRBJ1-1,TRBV7-9,TRBD1,TGTGCCAGCAGCTTAGGGACAGGGAAAACTGAAGCTTTCTTT,CASSLGTGKTEAFF
NA,TRBJ2-1,TRBV5-5,TRBD2,TGTGCCAGCAGCTTGAGGGGACTAGCGTGGTACAATGAGCAGTTCTTC,CASSLRGLAWYNEQFF
NA,TRBJ1-1,TRBV27,NA,NA,CASGFRWGRGTEASF
NA,TRBJ1-5,TRBV24-1,NA,TGTTCCACCAGTGACGCCGACAGATATAGCAATCAGCCCCAGCATTTT,CSTSDADRYSNQPQHF
NA,TRBJ2-1,TRBV6-5,NA,TGTGCCAGCATCGACCGGGACAAGCTCTACAATGAGCAGTTCTTC,CASIDRDKLYNEQFF
NA,TRBJ1-5,TRBV7-9,NA,TGTGCCAGCAGCGGACGGAGCAATCAGCCCCAGCATTTT,CASSGRSNQPQHF